The clone carrying this TCR beta chain was detected many times. Its antigen is undetermined. The entry originates in a study of spatial heterogeneity in lung cancer. Study as a whole: Every unique TCR and UMI combination, on average, appeared more than ten times in raw reads.

All TCR cDNA molecules were individually tagged with a unique molecular identifier. From the 5' RACE reads, TCRdb called clonotypes with MiXCR, one entry per CDR3 protein. The data show more than 50,000 distinct CDR3 sequences, less than 8.5% seen once. CDR1 is LNHDA, CDR2 SQIVND, per germline (reference sequence). Trimming took 6 bases from V and 7 from J, leaving 22 bases between them. This CDR3 comprises 16 residues. Study-wide findings and caveats: There were more appearances of ubiquitous expanded tumor TCRs in blood at resection than at follow-up.

Time point: sample taken at primary tumor resection. Unsorted whole RNA samples from tumor, nontumor lung or frozen PBMC were sequenced. The J gene is TRBJ2-1, the V gene TRBV19; perhaps TRBD2 as D (7 bases). The clonotype originates from a female donor with early-stage non-small cell lung cancer. The sequencing used PBMCs, collected at surgery. As DNA, the CDR3 is TGTGCCAGTAGAAACGCGGGGGCGAATCCTCGGAATGAGCAGTTCTTC. It translates to CASRNAGANPRNEQFF.